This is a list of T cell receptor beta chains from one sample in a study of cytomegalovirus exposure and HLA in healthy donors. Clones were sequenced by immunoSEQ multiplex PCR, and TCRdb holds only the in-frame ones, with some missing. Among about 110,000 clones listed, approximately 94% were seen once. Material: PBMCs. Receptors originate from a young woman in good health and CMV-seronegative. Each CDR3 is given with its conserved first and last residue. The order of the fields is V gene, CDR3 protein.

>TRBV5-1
CASKLVDRNTEAFF
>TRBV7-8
CASSFTGFEQYF
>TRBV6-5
CASRGTGASYEQYF
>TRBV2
CASRGGRTGELFF
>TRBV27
CASSLLQHSPLHF
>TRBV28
CASSFMAGGGQQNTQYF
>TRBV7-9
CASSSTGSPGELFF
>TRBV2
CATPGTGNNQPQHF
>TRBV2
CASMRASGGNIQYF
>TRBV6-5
CASSYGGLSYNEQFF
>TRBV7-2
CASGRGGEKLFF
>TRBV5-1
CASSLDARSETQYF
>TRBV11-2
CASSFGTGGSYEQFF
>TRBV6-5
CASSYQIGYEQYF
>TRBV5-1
CASSSAPGTAREKLFF
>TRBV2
CASEPTAGANVLTF
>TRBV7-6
CASSNRGPGANVLTF
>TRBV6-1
CASSEAVELYNEQFF
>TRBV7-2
CASSLPQGFSTEAFF
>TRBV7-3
CASSLRGLAGNTGELFF
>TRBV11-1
CASSFGQTYNEQFF
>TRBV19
CASSIALNRLDGYTF
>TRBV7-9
CASSLPSRRGADTEAFF
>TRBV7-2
CASSTGGTFSGNTIYF
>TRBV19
CASSILAGPSYEQYF
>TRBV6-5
CASTRQGIAGELFF
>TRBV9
CASSVGLAGGLANTGELFF
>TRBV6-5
CASSPQGAVTGELFF
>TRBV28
CASSLGGEVGELFF
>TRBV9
CASSLGGAGQPQHF
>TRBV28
CASSSGGAGTGELFF
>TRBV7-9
CASSFYLRGGGETQYF
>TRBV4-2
CASSQGGVLAREQYF
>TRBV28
CASSERHEKIEKLFF
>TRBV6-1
CASSDPTGGEGTEAFF
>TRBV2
CASSPLAGTNEKLFF
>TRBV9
CASSVDGQGLYNEQFF
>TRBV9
CASSPPERGAGAKETQYF
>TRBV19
CASSIRAETSTDTQYF
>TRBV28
CASRNRVSNSPLHF
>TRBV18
CASSPLTGDTEAFF
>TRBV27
CASRLGGVAQGDEQYF
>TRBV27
CASSEGLGRNEQFF
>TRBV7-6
CASSAGGFFRQRGSYNEQFF
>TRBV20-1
CSARMNTEAFF